This TCR beta chain is drawn from a study of response to subunit inactivated influenza vaccine. Whole-study findings and limits: The authors suggested that few new T cells are recruited per seasonal influenza vaccination.

TCRdb fed the RT-PCR reads into MiXCR, producing one record per CDR3 protein. In the table there are hundreds of thousands of distinct CDR3 sequences, roughly 20% of which are singletons. CDR3 size: 12 residues. From germline, CDR1 is DFQATT and CDR2 SNEGSKA (reference sequence). V was pared by 6 bases and J by 4 bases, with 11 bases between. With respect to this clonotype: What it binds is not known.

The sequencing used PBMCs from blood, collected roughly 5 days after vaccination. This chain uses TRBV20-1 with TRBJ2-3; maybe TRBD2 (6 bases). The source is a man between 50 and 59 years old who received an inactivated influenza vaccine. The CDR3 nucleotides are TGCAGTGCATGGGACTCAGCAGATACGCAGTATTTT. This translates into CSAWDSADTQYF.